This T cell receptor beta chain was recovered during a study of regulatory T cells in long-lasting Graves disease. Regarding the study as a whole: Blood alone, not thyroid tissue, was studied.

For TCR beta, libraries came from iRepertoire HTBI primers and Arm-PCR of CDR3 regions. TCRdb used MiXCR to reprocess the multiplex PCR reads, holding one entry per CDR3 protein. The sample records about 430,000 distinct CDR3 sequences, about 15% being singletons. About this clonotype: The antigen is undetermined.

As to time point: newly diagnosed GD, antithyroid drugs for less than 3 months. PBMCs provided the RNA from which the TCR library was made. An endocrinology department in Xi'an, China, recruited the patients. In addition, the sample was reused for a study of T cells in Graves' hyperthyroidism and ophthalmopathy. That work states: A first-round RT-PCR of the TCR CDR3 used the HTBI primer set. Also found in blood were most expanded thyroid clonotypes above 0.001.

The sequences come from peripheral blood mononuclear cells (PBMCs), collected at new diagnosis, from a patient treated with antithyroid drugs. This sequence was found in a woman in her forties with Graves disease.

CDR3 protein: CASSLVGRDSYEQYF. DNA for the CDR3: TGCGCCAGCAGCTTGGTCGGGAGGGACTCCTACGAGCAGTACTTC. V gene TRBV5-1 combines with J gene TRBJ2-7, with 8 bases fitting TRBD2. Losses at the gene ends were 0 bases for V and 0 bases for J; bases not matched to a gene: 2. The CDR3 contains 15 residues. Germline V gene sequence: CDR1 SGHRS, CDR2 YFSETQ.